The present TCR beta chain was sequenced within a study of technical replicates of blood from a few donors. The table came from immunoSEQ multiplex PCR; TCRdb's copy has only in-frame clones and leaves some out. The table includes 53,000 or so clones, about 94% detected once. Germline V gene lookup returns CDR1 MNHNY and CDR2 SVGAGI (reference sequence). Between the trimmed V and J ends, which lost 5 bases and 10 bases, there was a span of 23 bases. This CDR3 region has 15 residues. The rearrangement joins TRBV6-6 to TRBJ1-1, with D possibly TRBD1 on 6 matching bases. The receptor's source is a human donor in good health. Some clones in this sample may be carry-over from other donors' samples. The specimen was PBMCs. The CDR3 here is CASSDPQGRGRGAFF. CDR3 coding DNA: TGTGCCAGCAGTGACCCACAGGGACGCGGTAGGGGAGCTTTCTTT.